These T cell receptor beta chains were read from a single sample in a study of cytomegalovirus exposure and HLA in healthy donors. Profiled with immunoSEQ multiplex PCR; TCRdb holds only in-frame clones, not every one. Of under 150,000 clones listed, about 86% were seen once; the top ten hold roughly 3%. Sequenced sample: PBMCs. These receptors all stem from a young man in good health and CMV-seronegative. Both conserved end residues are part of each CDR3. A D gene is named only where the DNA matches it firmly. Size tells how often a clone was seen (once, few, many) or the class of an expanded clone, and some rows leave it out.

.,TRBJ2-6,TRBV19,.,TGTGCCAGTTTAGAGGTTAGCTCTGGGGCCAACGTCCTGACTTTC,CASLEVSSGANVLTF
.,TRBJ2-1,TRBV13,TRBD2,TGTGCCAGCAGCGGTACTCCGGGACTAGCGACGACGTCCTACAATGAGCAGTTCTTC,CASSGTPGLATTSYNEQFF
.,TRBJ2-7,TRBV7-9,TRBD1,TGTGCCAGCAGCTTAGCGTCGGGCTCAGGGGGCTACGAGCAGTACTTC,CASSLASGSGGYEQYF
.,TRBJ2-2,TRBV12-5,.,TGTGCTAGTGGTTTGGGGAGAAACACCGGGGAGCTGTTTTTT,CASGLGRNTGELFF
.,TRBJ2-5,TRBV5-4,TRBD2,TGTGCCAGCAGCTTCCGGGGGGACGAGACCCAGTACTTC,CASSFRGDETQYF
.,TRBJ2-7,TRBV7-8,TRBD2,TGTGCCAGCAGCTCAGGGACTAGCGGGACCTCCTACGAGCAGTACTTC,CASSSGTSGTSYEQYF
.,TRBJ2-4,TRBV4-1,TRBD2,TGCGCCAGCAGCCATCCGGGACTAGCGGGAGGGATAGCCAAAAACATTCAGTACTTC,CASSHPGLAGGIAKNIQYF
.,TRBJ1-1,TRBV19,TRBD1,TGTGCCAGTAGAGCGACAGGGGAGACTGAAGCTTTCTTT,CASRATGETEAFF
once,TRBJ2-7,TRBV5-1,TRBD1,TGCGCCAGCAGCTTGATCACCGGGACAGACTTC,CASSLITGTDF
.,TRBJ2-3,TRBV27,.,TGTGCCAGCAGTTTAATTCACACAGATACGCAGTATTTT,CASSLIHTDTQYF